The subject of this entry is one T cell receptor beta chain. What it binds is unknown. The data were taken from a study of cytomegalovirus exposure and HLA in healthy donors. The PCR was carried out with 60 Vbeta primers and 13 Jbeta primers. Sequencing was performed with immunoSEQ multiplex PCR; in TCRdb, only in-frame clones are kept and a portion is missing. Found here are fewer than 200,000 clones, approximately 71% of them singletons; the top ten hold over 1.2%. Germline CDR1 is SGHRS and CDR2 is YFSETQ. The CDR3 length is 14 residues. V was clipped by 4 bases and J by 3 bases, with 13 bases between them. The study, taken as a whole, reports: Presence/absence comparisons presumed near-even sequencing depth among donors.

Sequencing input: PBMCs. This sequence was found in a girl aged 5 to 17 in good health and CMV-seronegative. This chain uses TRBV5-1 with TRBJ1-1, with D possibly matching TRBD1 (6 bases). For the CDR3, the DNA is TGCGCCAGCAGCCCAGGGGCGGGGGACACTGAAGCTTTCTTT. Its translation is CASSPGAGDTEAFF.